This T cell receptor (beta chain) was sequenced during a study of T cell changes during pregnancy in multiple sclerosis. J lost 4 bases, V lost 10 bases, and 20 bases had no gene match. The CDR3 has 17 amino acids. Profiling relied on immunoSEQ multiplex PCR, and the TCRdb table lists in-frame clones only, not all of them. The table shows some 63,000 clones, with roughly 90% occurring only once. The clonotype originates from a female donor with multiple sclerosis, enrolled in a pregnancy study. This sample comprised peripheral blood, obtained before pregnancy. This chain uses TRBV23-1 with TRBJ2-7, with 9 bases fitting TRBD1. TRBV23-1 is marked as an open reading frame, function uncertain. This chain's CDR3 is CAINYTPPGQGDYEQYF. CDR3 sequence (DNA): TGCGCCATCAATTACACCCCCCCGGGACAGGGAGATTACGAGCAGTACTTC.